These 14 T cell receptor beta chains originate from one sample sequenced in a study of patients and donors after allogeneic stem cell transplantation. Using its own MiXCR run on the RT-PCR reads, TCRdb lists one record per CDR3 protein. Of some 880,000 distinct CDR3 sequences in the sample, about a sixth were seen once. The material sequenced was blood, either unsorted or a sorted T cell fraction (not recorded which). These receptor sequences come from a human donor who was either an allogeneic HSCT recipient or a stem cell or donor lymphocyte infusion donor (not recorded which). It is not recorded whose cells these are; they may come from a transplant donor.

The chain couples TRBV20-1 to TRBJ1-2; no firm D call. This CDR3 contains 14 residues. Germline CDR1 DFQATT, CDR2 SNEGSKA (reference sequence). Trimming cost V 3 bases and J 2 bases, with 13 bases left between them. The CDR3 nucleotides read TGCAGTGCTAGTGTAGACTTCTCCAACTATGGCTACACCTTC. Translation: CSASVDFSNYGYTF.

The rearrangement joins TRBV2 to TRBJ2-3; TRBD2 agrees at 8 bases. V trimming: 2 bases; J trimming: 3 bases; junction bases outside the gene matches: 4. CDR3 size: 15 residues. In germline, CDR1 is SNHLY, CDR2 FYNNEI. CDR3 coding DNA: TGTGCCAGCAGTGAACCCCGGGGGGGTACAGATACGCAGTATTTT. Protein product: CASSEPRGGTDTQYF.

This clonotype was seen a handful of times. The chain combines TRBV7-2 with TRBJ1-1; D perhaps matches TRBD1 (6 bases). Trimming pared 6 bases from V and 1 base from J, leaving 12 bases between. Per the germline V gene, CDR1 is SGHTA and CDR2 is FQGNSA. The CDR3 totals 14 residues. The CDR3 DNA sequence: TGTGCCAGCAGTATCGGACAGAAGAACACTGAAGCTTTCTTT. Protein sequence: CASSIGQKNTEAFF.

V is TRBV29-1 and J is TRBJ2-7; maybe TRBD1 (6 bases). CDR3 length: 12 residues. Trimming took 8 bases from V and 3 from J, leaving 14 bases between them. Germline V lookup: CDR1 SQVTM, CDR2 ANQGSEA. Here the CDR3 DNA reads TGCAGCATTACGGCAGGGGACTACGAGCAGTACTTC. Its translation: CSITAGDYEQYF.

V and J are TRBV5-1 and TRBJ2-3; tentative D call: TRBD2 (5 bases). Germline V lookup: CDR1 SGHRS, CDR2 YFSETQ. The CDR3 is 14 amino acids. V gave up 3 bases and J gave up 0 bases, with 8 bases separating them. CDR3 DNA sequence: TGCGCCAGCAGCTCGGAGGACAGCACAGATACGCAGTATTTT. Translating it yields CASSSEDSTDTQYF.

This clonotype was counted a single time. The chain is built from TRBV11-2 and TRBJ2-3, with D unresolved. Germline values: CDR1 SGHAT, CDR2 FQNNGV. V was pared by 1 base and J by 1 base, with 9 bases between. CDR3 length: 15 residues. The CDR3 DNA reads as TGTGCCAGCAGCTTAGTCCCCGTTCGCACAGATACGCAGTATTTT. Amino acid sequence: CASSLVPVRTDTQYF.

The chain carries TRBV11-2 and TRBJ2-2; 9 bases match TRBD2. Looked up from germline, CDR1 is SGHAT and CDR2 is FQNNGV. J lost 5 bases, V lost 5 bases, and 6 bases had no gene match. The CDR3 consists of 15 residues. The CDR3: CASSALAGRTGELFF. CDR3 DNA: TGTGCCAGCAGCGCCCTAGCGGGGCGGACCGGGGAGCTGTTTTTT.

The chain recombines TRBV15 with TRBJ1-5; D remains ambiguous. CDR1 LNHNV and CDR2 YYDKDF come from the germline V gene (reference sequence). The V and J ends lost 0 bases and 0 bases respectively, with 6 bases between them. The CDR3 totals 15 residues. The CDR3 region is CATSRDPASNQPQHF. The DNA of the CDR3 is TGTGCCACCAGCAGAGATCCGGCTAGCAATCAGCCCCAGCATTTT.

This clonotype showed up just a few times. The V gene is TRBV19, the J gene TRBJ2-1; 9 bases agree with TRBD2. V shed 9 bases, J shed 4 bases, and the junction held 10 bases outside the gene matches. CDR1 and CDR2 from the germline V gene are LNHDA and SQIVND (reference sequence). The CDR3 length is 15 residues. CDR3 sequence (DNA): TGTGCCAGCGCCAGACTAGCGGTCGATTACAATGAGCAGTTCTTC. It translates to CASARLAVDYNEQFF.

This clonotype has only a few counts. This chain connects TRBV6-5 to TRBJ1-1; D is ambiguous. Per the germline V gene, CDR1 is MNHEY and CDR2 is SVGAGI. This CDR3 has 12 residues. V lost 7 bases and J 4 bases, leaving 10 bases between the germline ends. CDR3 residues: CASTQRGTEAFF. The CDR3 bases are TGTGCCAGCACCCAGCGGGGCACTGAAGCTTTCTTT.

This clonotype was detected a few times. The rearrangement uses TRBV29-1 and TRBJ2-1; perhaps TRBD1 as D (6 bases). Deletions cut 7 bases from V and 9 bases from J, with 13 bases between. The CDR3 extends over 11 amino acids. Germline CDR1 is SQVTM and CDR2 is ANQGSEA. This CDR3 is CSGQVSSEQFF. CDR3 nucleotides: TGCAGCGGACAGGTATCAAGTGAGCAGTTCTTC.

The chain joins TRBV6-1 to TRBJ2-5; a weak D match, TRBD1 (6 bases). The CDR3 loop spans 14 amino acids. V dropped 7 bases and J dropped 5 bases, with 17 bases sitting between them. Germline CDR1 reads MNHNS; CDR2 reads SASEGT. CDR3 sequence (DNA): TGTGCCAGCATGAAGCAGGGAAGGGGGGAGACCCAGTACTTC. This gives the protein CASMKQGRGETQYF.

The rearrangement joins TRBV7-9 to TRBJ2-5; 7 bases agree with TRBD1. Looked up from germline, CDR1 is SEHNR and CDR2 is FQNEAQ (reference sequence). CDR3 length equals 15 residues. Trimming cost V 2 bases and J 3 bases; bases outside gene matches: 6. CDR3 residues: CASSLKGGFEETQYF. The CDR3 DNA reads TGTGCCAGCAGCTTAAAAGGGGGCTTTGAAGAGACCCAGTACTTC.

The chain combines TRBV4-1 with TRBJ2-7; 8 nucleotides match TRBD1. The CDR3 runs to 12 residues. J was trimmed by 7 bases and V by 6 bases; bases with no gene match: 5. The germline gives CDR1 MGHRA, CDR2 YSYEKL. CDR3 in amino acids: CASSPGDREQYF. In nucleotides, the CDR3 is TGCGCCAGCAGTCCTGGGGACAGGGAGCAGTACTTC.